Below, one T cell receptor beta chain is given with its context. This receptor's antigen is unknown. No clone much larger than this one lies a single base away; base qualities are absent. The data belong to a study of shared T cell receptors in the human thymus (dated by TCRdb to the early 2020s). For context, the study as a whole: The study examined how the human thymus generates shared, self-reactive T-cell receptor alpha chains.

Library preparation was by the immunoSEQ multiplex PCR assay. The table comes from immuneACCESS by way of TCRdb, which keeps in-frame sequences with V and J called. Part of the clones is missing from these tables; in studies checked, under half for an unresolved V gene and the rest for unknown reasons. For this sample there are hundreds of thousands of clones; 88% appear just once. The ten largest clones capture approximately 0.011% of the sample. The CDR3 spans 14 residues, from the cysteine through the phenylalanine. Only the CDR3 DNA stays, 42 bases, in frame from base 1. The junction shows trimming of 0 bases on V and 5 bases on J, plus 11 bases between the germline ends. In the germline V gene, CDR1 corresponds to SGDLS and CDR2 to YYNGEE. A further study also used this sample, focusing on human thymus T cells. Taken from the second paper: In Finland, the donors were immunologically healthy infants who were having open corrective cardiac surgery for congenital heart defects. Thymus tissue was obtained as surgical resects removed during corrective cardiac surgery. Usage of V and J gene segments appeared to be biased in both the thymic and the peripheral blood repertoires. Highly overlapping thymic TCR repertoires among unrelated individuals were reported in the related research. The study characterized TCR alpha and beta repertoires from about 8 infant thymus samples and a few related peripheral blood samples. The infant donors were roughly 7 to 250 days old, and the cohort included six males and a couple of females. Thymocytes were mechanically released from the tissue and were stored as pellets of about 9.5-31 million cells at -70 degrees C. Genomic DNA was extracted from frozen cell pellets with a QIAsymphony instrument. TCRB and TCRAD loci were amplified from a standardized quantity of quality-controlled genomic DNA using the immunoSEQ multiplex PCR assay. The V(D)J region was spanned by amplicons of a length sufficient to cover the CDR3 and to identify V and J genes. The amplicons were sequenced on an Illumina platform via the commercial immunoSEQ service. Primer bias and sequencing errors were corrected as previously described, and TCRAD and TCRB were defined on the basis of the IMGT database. immunoSEQ Analyzer 3.0 and VDJTools were used for repertoire analysis, which covered basic statistics, V/J segment usage, diversity estimates, rarefaction and pairwise overlap. Chao1, ChaoE, Efron-Thisted, Shannon and inverse Simpson indices were used to estimate diversity, which was also estimated on datasets down-sampled to the smallest sample. For repertoire overlap, CDR3 nucleotide sequence, V gene and J gene had to match strictly, and clustering was done by Jaccard-based multidimensional scaling. On average, thymus samples yielded 650,000 to 1,000,000 unique TCRB clonotypes, whereas blood samples yielded some 80,000.

The sample comprised thymocytes. The sequence links TRBV9 to TRBJ2-5, with a weak D call of TRBD2 (5 bases match). The TCR was taken from a boy under two years old with a congenital heart defect. Donor details come from another sample of the same person, matched by shared clones. The CDR3 protein sequence reads: CASSVVGECETQYF. The nucleotide sequence is given as TGTGCCAGCAGCGTAGTTGGGGAGTGCGAGACCCAGTACTTC.